These 9 T cell receptor beta chains came from one sample sequenced in a study of cytomegalovirus exposure and HLA in healthy donors. PCR involved 60 Vbeta and 13 Jbeta primers. Data came from immunoSEQ multiplex PCR; TCRdb stores just in-frame clones and leaves some out. The data hold 200,000 or so clones, with around 80% observed a single time. What was sequenced was PBMCs. The receptors here all came from a girl aged 2 to 10 in good health and CMV-seronegative.

The chain links TRBV9 to TRBJ2-7, with no clear D. Per the germline V gene, CDR1 is SGDLS and CDR2 is YYNGEE. Between the trimmed V and J ends, which lost 0 bases and 2 bases, there was a span of 9 bases. This CDR3 contains 14 residues. CDR3 nucleotide sequence: TGTGCCAGCAGCGTAGCCGGGTCGACCTACGAGCAGTACTTC. Amino acid sequence: CASSVAGSTYEQYF.

V is TRBV19 and J is TRBJ1-5; maybe TRBD1 (6 bases). This CDR3 spans 14 amino acids. CDR1 and CDR2 (germline): LNHDA, SQIVND (reference sequence). Trimming removed 5 bases at V and 3 bases at J, with 11 bases between. As DNA, the CDR3 is TGTGCCAGTAGTGGCCGACAGGTCAATCAGCCCCAGCATTTT. Its protein is CASSGRQVNQPQHF.

The chain combines TRBV19 with TRBJ2-2; D possibly corresponds to TRBD1 (5 bases). The CDR3 sequence is 16 residues long. Looked up from germline, CDR1 is LNHDA and CDR2 is SQIVND (reference sequence). The germline V and J ends were trimmed by 5 bases and 2 bases, with 15 bases remaining between them. The CDR3 DNA reads as TGTGCCAGTAGTTGGTTTGGCAGGGAAAACACCGGGGAGCTGTTTTTT. Amino acids: CASSWFGRENTGELFF.

A single count supports this clone. The rearrangement joins TRBV2 to TRBJ1-5; D is ambiguous. Trimming took 8 bases from V and 5 from J, leaving 16 bases between them. Germline V gene lookup returns CDR1 SNHLY and CDR2 FYNNEI. This CDR3 region has 14 residues. CDR3 nucleotide sequence: TGTGCCAGCGTGGGCCGGGAGAGTGATCAGCCCCAGCATTTT. Translating it yields CASVGRESDQPQHF.

The rearrangement links TRBV21-1 to TRBJ2-7; the D call in the table, TRBD1, was not verified against the DNA. TRBV21-1 is assigned pseudogene status. The CDR3 is made up of 11 amino acids. The CDR3 sequence is CARDSTYEQYF. CDR3 sequence (DNA): TGTGCCAGGGACAGTACCTACGAGCAGTACTTC.

In this sample, this clone turned up a few times. V gene TRBV19 combines with J gene TRBJ1-3; D gene ambiguous. CDR1 is LNHDA and CDR2 is SQIVND in the germline V gene (reference sequence). The CDR3 is 14 residues long. Between the trimmed V and J ends, which lost 1 base and 0 bases, there was a span of 4 bases. In nucleotides, the CDR3 is TGTGCCAGTAGTATAGGCAGCTCTGGAAACACCATATATTTT. It translates to CASSIGSSGNTIYF.

This clone appeared a few times. J is TRBJ1-2 and V is TRBV7-2; 7 bases line up with TRBD1. Trimming at V came to 5 bases and at J to 7 bases, leaving 13 bases not matched to a gene. Germline assignment: CDR1 SGHTA and CDR2 FQGNSA. This CDR3 is built from 15 residues. CDR3 region: CASSAANPTGTGYTF. For the CDR3, the DNA is TGTGCCAGCAGCGCCGCGAACCCGACAGGGACTGGCTACACCTTC.

A few counts support this clone. The chain recombines TRBV10-3 with TRBJ2-7; 11 positions match TRBD2. CDR1 and CDR2 from the germline V gene are ENHRY and SYGVKD. This CDR3 spans 17 amino acids. Unmatched junction bases numbered 14, after V lost 10 bases and J lost 0 bases. The CDR3 loop is CASKGTGTSGPSYEQYF. The CDR3 DNA reads as TGTGCCAGCAAGGGGACCGGGACTAGCGGACCCTCCTACGAGCAGTACTTC.

The V and J genes are TRBV5-5 and TRBJ1-4, with D possibly TRBD1 on 6 matching bases. Germline CDR1 is SGHKS and CDR2 is YYEKEE (reference sequence). The CDR3 sequence is 15 residues long. Between the trimmed V and J ends, which lost 4 bases and 7 bases, there was a span of 17 bases. The CDR3: CASSKRGGVGEKLFF. In DNA form, the CDR3 reads TGTGCCAGCAGCAAACGAGGGGGGGTCGGTGAAAAACTGTTTTTT. The full variable domain, rest sourced from reference TRBV5-5 and TRBJ1-4, is DAGVTQSPTHLIKTRGQQVTLRCSPISGHKSVSWYQQVLGQGPQFIFQYYEKEERGRGNFPDRFSARQFPNYSSELNVNALLLGDSALYLCASSKRGGVGEKLFFGSGTQLSVL.